These T cell receptor beta chains were read from a single sample in a study of blood T cells in healthy people across ages. TCRdb passed the 5' RACE reads through MiXCR, listing each CDR3 protein once. The sample lists 1.8 million or so distinct CDR3 sequences; more than 35% were seen once. Sequenced sample: blood. The receptors shown here come from a human donor in good health. CDR3s include the opening cysteine and the closing phenylalanine or tryptophan. The D gene is left open where the match is weak. A clone size is listed for some rows: how often the clone was seen (once, few, many), or a class if it is expanded.

TRBV6-4,few,-,TRBJ2-1,TGTGCCAGCAGTGAAGAAGGCGATTCCAACAATGAGCAGTTCTTC,CASSEEGDSNNEQFF
TRBV28,once,-,TRBJ1-4,TGTGCCAGCAGTTCAACAGGGTTAGGGACAACTAATGAAAAACTGTTTTTT,CASSSTGLGTTNEKLFF
TRBV5-1,-,-,TRBJ1-6,TGCGCCAGCAGCTCCGACGGGACTGCTAATTCACCCCTCCACTTT,CASSSDGTANSPLHF
TRBV5-1,few,-,TRBJ2-7,TGCGCCAGCAGCTTATTTCCGGGACATGAGGTCCTATACTACGAGCAGTACTTC,CASSLFPGHEVLYYEQYF
TRBV5-1,few,-,TRBJ1-1,TGCGCCAGCAGCTTGGCAGAGGGGATGAACACTGAAGCTTTCTTT,CASSLAEGMNTEAFF
TRBV15,-,-,TRBJ1-2,TGTGCCACCAGCAGTGGCCGTGAGGGATGGGTCGAGGGCTACACCTTC,CATSSGREGWVEGYTF
TRBV6-5,few,TRBD2,TRBJ2-5,TGTGCCAGCAGTTTCCTAGCGGGGACGTACCAAGAGACCCAGTACTTC,CASSFLAGTYQETQYF
TRBV3-1,few,-,TRBJ2-1,TGTGCCAGCAGCATCGAAACTAGCTCCTACAATGAGCAGTTCTTC,CASSIETSSYNEQFF
TRBV27,few,-,TRBJ2-1,TGTGCCAGCAGTGGCGGGGCCCCCGCCTCCTACAATGAGCAGTTCTTC,CASSGGAPASYNEQFF
TRBV13,few,-,TRBJ2-1,TGTGCCAGCAGCCCCGCAGGGAATTCCTACAATGAGCAGTTCTTC,CASSPAGNSYNEQFF
TRBV27,-,TRBD1,TRBJ1-2,TGTGCCAGCAGTTTGCAGGGGGACTGGGGAGGCTACACCTTC,CASSLQGDWGGYTF
TRBV5-1,few,TRBD1,TRBJ2-3,TGCGCCAGCAGCCCGGGACAGGAGGTAGATACGCAGTATTTT,CASSPGQEVDTQYF
TRBV29-1,-,-,TRBJ1-4,TGCAGCGCATCCGGGACCCAAGAAAAACTGTTTTTT,CSASGTQEKLFF
TRBV6-2/TRBV6-3,-,TRBD1,TRBJ1-6,TGTGCCAGCAGACCCGGGACAGGGATTGATTCACCCCTCCACTTT,CASRPGTGIDSPLHF
TRBV20-1,-,-,TRBJ2-5,TGCAGTGCTAGAGCCGAGGGGGGGCCGGGAGAGACCCAGTACTTC,CSARAEGGPGETQYF
TRBV20-1,-,TRBD2,TRBJ2-1,TGCAGTGCAGTAAGCGGGGGGGCTAAAGATGAGCAGTTCTTC,CSAVSGGAKDEQFF
TRBV18,-,TRBD1,TRBJ1-1,TGTGCCAGCTCACCACTTACAGGGGTGAATGAAGCTTTCTTT,CASSPLTGVNEAFF
TRBV25-1,-,-,TRBJ2-3,TGTGCCAGCAGTGAATATATCCTTCCCCCAGATACGCAGTATTTT,CASSEYILPPDTQYF
TRBV6-6,-,-,TRBJ1-4,TGTGCCAGCAGTTACAGGGGAGGGGATGAAAAACTGTTTTTT,CASSYRGGDEKLFF
TRBV5-1,few,-,TRBJ2-6,TGCGCCAGCACCTTAGACTCTGGGGCCAACGTCCTGACTTTC,CASTLDSGANVLTF
TRBV4-1,-,-,TRBJ2-5,TGCGCCAGCGCCTTAGACGGACAAGAGACCCAGTACTTC,CASALDGQETQYF
TRBV6-5,few,-,TRBJ2-5,TGTGCCAGCAGCTCTCTTACCCTCGGTAAAGAGACCCAGTACTTC,CASSSLTLGKETQYF
TRBV7-2,-,TRBD2,TRBJ2-1,TGTGCCAGCAGCTCCCTAGCGGGGGGGAATGAGCAGTTCTTC,CASSSLAGGNEQFF
TRBV6-6,-,TRBD2,TRBJ2-3,TGTGCCAGCAGTTACGCGATAGCGGGGGGCAGCACAGATACGCAGTATTTT,CASSYAIAGGSTDTQYF
TRBV27,-,-,TRBJ1-2,TGTGCCAGCAGTTTAGGTCCAGGGATCCCTATCGGCTACACCTTC,CASSLGPGIPIGYTF
TRBV7-8,few,-,TRBJ1-2,TGTGCCAGCAGCCGCCGAGCCGTCGGCTATGGCTACACCTTC,CASSRRAVGYGYTF
TRBV7-6,-,-,TRBJ1-1,TGTGCCAGCAGCCCCCGTACTGGAACTGAAGCTTTCTTT,CASSPRTGTEAFF
TRBV7-2,-,-,TRBJ1-1,TGTGCCAGCAGCTTAGATACAGCTGAAGCTTTCTTT,CASSLDTAEAFF
TRBV10-3,-,-,TRBJ2-2,TGTGCCATCAGGGCCCTTGGAAACACCGGGGAGCTGTTTTTT,CAIRALGNTGELFF
TRBV7-3,-,TRBD2,TRBJ2-1,TGTGCCAGCAGCTTCGGGACTAGCAGGCCCAATGAGCAGTTCTTC,CASSFGTSRPNEQFF
TRBV7-2,many,TRBD1,TRBJ1-5,TGTGCCAGCAGCCGGCAACAGGGGGCCTATCAGCCCCAGCATTTT,CASSRQQGAYQPQHF
TRBV7-7,few,-,TRBJ2-2,TGTGCTAGCAGCCTGACTAGGACCGGGGAGCTGTTTTTT,CASSLTRTGELFF
TRBV2,few,-,TRBJ2-7,TGTGCCAGCAGTGAAACTCAGGGCCAATACTACGAGCAGTACTTC,CASSETQGQYYEQYF
TRBV7-9,-,-,TRBJ1-6,TGTGCCAGCACCCAGGAGGAGTCCTATAATTCACCCCTCCACTTT,CASTQEESYNSPLHF
TRBV7-2,-,TRBD1,TRBJ2-6,TGTGCCAGCAGTCGGGACAGGCTTGCCTCTGGGGCCAACGTCCTGACTTTC,CASSRDRLASGANVLTF
TRBV5-1,-,-,TRBJ2-7,TGCGCCAGCAGCCCGAGGACAGAAAACTACGAACAGTACTTC,CASSPRTENYEQYF
TRBV2,once,-,TRBJ2-4,TGTGCCAGCAGTGAAGTCTGGGCCGGATACAATGAGCAGTACTTC,CASSEVWAGYNEQYF
TRBV5-6,-,-,TRBJ2-1,TGTGCCAACAGCTTTGTCGAGGGTGAGGAGCAGTTCTTC,CANSFVEGEEQFF
TRBV4-2,-,-,TRBJ2-1,TGTGCCAGCAGCCAAGCGAGGTCTTTGGTGGTAAACTCCTACAATGAGCAGTTCTTC,CASSQARSLVVNSYNEQFF
TRBV6-5,-,-,TRBJ1-2,TGTGCCAGCAGTTACGCACAGGGAAACTATGGCTACACCTTC,CASSYAQGNYGYTF
TRBV6-4,-,TRBD1,TRBJ2-3,TGTGCCAGCAGTGAACAGGGGGGCGGCACAGATACGCAGTATTTT,CASSEQGGGTDTQYF
TRBV6-6,-,-,TRBJ2-3,TGTGCCAGCAGTTACGCGGAGAGGGGTTCAGATACGCAGTATTTT,CASSYAERGSDTQYF
TRBV19,-,TRBD1,TRBJ1-2,TGTGCCAGTAGTGTTTCCTCGGGACAGGGTTTTGGCTACACCTTC,CASSVSSGQGFGYTF
TRBV29-1,-,-,TRBJ2-3,TGCAGCGTTAGTCTCACCGGAGGAGATACGCAGTATTTT,CSVSLTGGDTQYF
TRBV20-1,-,-,TRBJ2-1,TGCAGTGCTAGACATTACCCGAGCTCCTACAATGAGCAGTTCTTC,CSARHYPSSYNEQFF
TRBV12-3/TRBV12-4,-,-,TRBJ1-5,TGTGCCAGCAGTTTCCCCCAGGGGAATCAGCCCCAGCATTTT,CASSFPQGNQPQHF
TRBV9,-,-,TRBJ2-7,TGTGCCAGCAACGTGATGGAAAGCTACGAGCAGTACTTC,CASNVMESYEQYF
TRBV13,many,TRBD2,TRBJ2-1,TGTGCCAGCAGCTTGGGACTAGCGGAATACAATGAGCAGTTCTTC,CASSLGLAEYNEQFF
TRBV4-3,-,-,TRBJ1-2,TGCGCCAGCAGCCAAGATGAACAGAAGTTCTATGGCTACACCTTC,CASSQDEQKFYGYTF
TRBV6-6,few,TRBD2,TRBJ2-5,TGTGCCAGCAGTCTCACTAGGGGAGGGAAAGAGACCCAGTACTTC,CASSLTRGGKETQYF
TRBV29-1,few,TRBD2,TRBJ2-7,TGCAGCGTTGAAGTTAGCGGGGGACACTACGAGCAGTACTTC,CSVEVSGGHYEQYF
TRBV4-3,-,TRBD1,TRBJ1-2,TGCGCCAGCAGCCAAGAGAGAGGGACAGGGATTGGCTACACCTTC,CASSQERGTGIGYTF
TRBV13,-,-,TRBJ1-1,TGTGCCAGCAGGTCAGGGTATAACACTGAAGCTTTCTTT,CASRSGYNTEAFF